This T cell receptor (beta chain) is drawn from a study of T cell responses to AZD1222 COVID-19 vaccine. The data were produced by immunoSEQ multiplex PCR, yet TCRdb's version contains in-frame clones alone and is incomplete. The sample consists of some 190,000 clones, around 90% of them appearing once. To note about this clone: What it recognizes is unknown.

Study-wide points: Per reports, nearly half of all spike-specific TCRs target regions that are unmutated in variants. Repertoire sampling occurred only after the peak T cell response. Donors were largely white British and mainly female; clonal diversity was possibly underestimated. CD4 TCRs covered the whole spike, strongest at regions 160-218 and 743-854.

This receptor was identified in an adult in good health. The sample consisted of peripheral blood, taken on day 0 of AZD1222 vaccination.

CDR3 DNA: TGTGCCAGCCTCGGGGCAGGCATTCCCGGGGAGCTGTTTTTT. It yields the protein CASLGAGIPGELFF. The chain uses TRBV28 and TRBJ2-2; either TRBD1 or TRBD2 may fit D (5 bases each). Germline V gene lookup returns CDR1 MDHEN and CDR2 SYDVKM. The CDR3 sequence is 14 residues long. V lost 8 bases and J lost 6, with 16 bases in between.